One and the same sample provided the 27 T cell receptor beta chains below, sequenced in a study of shared clonotypes between healthy human individuals. The method was immunoSEQ multiplex PCR; TCRdb's version includes in-frame clones alone and lacks a portion of them. Here the sample spans about a million clones, roughly 80% being singletons. Sequencing was performed on memory CD4+ T cells sorted from blood. Stated subset: CD45RA-negative fraction. These receptors originate from a man aged 18 to 35 in good health.

The J gene is TRBJ1-1, the V gene TRBV6-5; 10 bases align to TRBD1. Germline CDR1 reads MNHEY; CDR2 reads SVGAGI. V shed 4 bases and J 7 bases; nucleotides not matched to a gene: 9. This CDR3 has 15 residues. The CDR3 sequence is CASSSAGTGVREAFF. In DNA, the CDR3 is TGTGCCAGCAGTTCGGCCGGGACAGGGGTTCGTGAAGCTTTCTTT.

The V call is TRBV21-1, the J call TRBJ2-7; the table names TRBD2, a call not compared with the DNA. TRBV21-1 constitutes a pseudogene. The CDR3 is made up of 16 amino acids. CDR3 protein: CASSKDERVSSYEQYF. CDR3 sequence (DNA): TGTGCCAGCAGCAAAGACGAGCGGGTGAGCTCCTACGAGCAGTACTTC.

The chain links TRBV28 to TRBJ1-4; D unclear. Germline CDR1 and CDR2: MDHEN and SYDVKM. V was pared by 8 bases and J by 4 bases, with 5 bases between. The CDR3 sequence is 11 residues long. The CDR3 DNA follows: TGTGCCAGCTTCGGTAATGAAAAACTGTTTTTT. It yields the protein CASFGNEKLFF.

Only a few counts were recorded for this clone. The chain couples TRBV5-1 to TRBJ1-1; D uncertain. Germline V lookup: CDR1 SGHRS, CDR2 YFSETQ. The CDR3 is made up of 14 amino acids. Trimming stripped 1 base from V and 0 bases from J, with 7 bases between. As DNA, the CDR3 is TGCGCCAGCAGCTTGTCTATGATGAACACTGAAGCTTTCTTT. It is translated as CASSLSMMNTEAFF. Combining the CDR3 with reference TRBV5-1 and TRBJ1-1 gives the whole variable domain KAGVTQTPRYLIKTRGQQVTLSCSPISGHRSVSWYQQTPGQGLQFLFEYFSETQRNKGNFPGRFSGRQFSNSRSEMNVSTLELGDSALYLCASSLSMMNTEAFFGQGTRLTVV.

The chain combines TRBV7-9 with TRBJ1-3, with 11 bases aligning to TRBD1. The J segment lost 7 bases and the V segment lost 3 bases, leaving 8 bases of the junction unmatched. This CDR3 has 16 residues. The germline V gene encodes CDR1 SEHNR and CDR2 FQNEAQ (reference sequence). CDR3 coding DNA: TGTGCCAGCAGCTTGTTAGGACAGGGGGCCACCAACACCATATATTTT. Protein product: CASSLLGQGATNTIYF.

As regards this clone: This CDR3 is also generated by other DNA sequences in the sample. The V call is TRBV20-1, the J call TRBJ2-1; a possible D gene is TRBD2 (6 bases). The ends were cut back, 7 bases at V and 4 bases at J, with 8 bases in the middle. Germline V gene sequence: CDR1 DFQATT, CDR2 SNEGSKA (reference sequence). The CDR3 sequence is 11 residues long. Here the CDR3 reads CSGGTYNEQFF. In DNA, the CDR3 is TGCAGTGGCGGGACTTACAATGAGCAGTTCTTC.

In the case of this clone: This sample includes further DNA sequences coding for the same CDR3. The chain links TRBV29-1 to TRBJ2-7; D perhaps matches TRBD1 (6 bases). Germline values: CDR1 SQVTM, CDR2 ANQGSEA. Trimming shortened V by 1 base and J by 2 bases, and 6 bases separated the two germline ends. This CDR3 is built from 12 residues. CDR3 in amino acids: CSVEGQAYEQYF. CDR3 nucleotide sequence: TGCAGCGTTGAAGGACAGGCCTACGAGCAGTACTTC.

The gene calls are TRBV7-9 and TRBJ1-2; TRBD1 is a possible D gene (6 bases). Germline assignment: CDR1 SEHNR and CDR2 FQNEAQ (reference sequence). V was trimmed by 0 bases and J by 3 bases, leaving 14 bases between them. The CDR3 runs 16 residues. Here the CDR3 reads CASSLALGRGDYGYTF. The CDR3 DNA sequence: TGTGCCAGCAGCTTAGCGCTAGGCAGGGGCGACTATGGCTACACCTTC.

This clone was found a few times. V usage is TRBV5-1 and J usage is TRBJ2-7; TRBD1 matches at 7 bases. There are 14 residues in the CDR3. After removal of 3 bases from V and 5 bases from J, the junction contained 8 bases not matched to a gene. Germline CDR1 and CDR2: SGHRS and YFSETQ. Here the CDR3 DNA reads TGCGCCAGCAGCTCCCCGACAGGGATCAACGAGCAGTACTTC. Residues: CASSSPTGINEQYF.

The V call is TRBV7-2, the J call TRBJ1-5; D gene uncertain. The germline V gene encodes CDR1 SGHTA and CDR2 FQGNSA. The CDR3 loop spans 13 amino acids. Between the trimmed V and J ends, which lost 5 bases and 10 bases, there was a span of 15 bases. The CDR3 loop reads CASSKDGVQPQHF. The CDR3 coding sequence is TGTGCCAGCAGCAAGGACGGGGTTCAACCCCAGCATTTT.

This clone came up a few times. The chain joins TRBV19 to TRBJ2-7, with TRBD2 matching over 7 bases. The CDR3 covers 15 residues. Losses at the gene ends were 5 bases for V and 0 bases for J; bases not matched to a gene: 7. Germline V lookup: CDR1 LNHDA, CDR2 SQIVND (reference sequence). CDR3 protein: CASSRRASGSYEQYF. As DNA, the CDR3 is TGTGCCAGTAGTCGGAGGGCTAGCGGCTCCTACGAGCAGTACTTC.

The CDR3 nucleotides read TGTGCCAGCAGCTTAGCGGGAGGGCCCCCGGATACGCAGTATTTT. Translated: CASSLAGGPPDTQYF. The chain couples TRBV7-2 to TRBJ2-3, with 7 bases that match TRBD2. CDR3 size: 15 residues. Germline V gene lookup returns CDR1 SGHTA and CDR2 FQGNSA. V shed 0 bases, J shed 6 bases, and the junction held 6 bases outside the gene matches.

The rearrangement links TRBV5-1 to TRBJ2-3; D is unclear. From germline, CDR1 is SGHRS and CDR2 YFSETQ. The CDR3 has 13 residues. The V end lost 4 bases, the J end lost 0 bases, and 6 bases lay between the germline ends. CDR3 sequence (DNA): TGCGCCAGCAGCATACAGAGCACAGATACGCAGTATTTT. It encodes CASSIQSTDTQYF.

The rearrangement links TRBV6-6 to TRBJ1-5; tentative D call: TRBD1 (5 bases). Trimming stripped 0 bases from V and 7 bases from J, with 10 bases between. The V gene's germline CDR1 is MNHNY and CDR2 SVGAGI (reference sequence). The CDR3 extends over 14 amino acids. The CDR3 here is CASSYSGTLQPQHF. The DNA of the CDR3 is TGTGCCAGCAGTTACTCGGGGACCCTCCAGCCCCAGCATTTT.

The chain links TRBV7-9 to TRBJ1-2; D unclear. V shed 2 bases and J shed 2 bases, with 6 bases lying between them. This CDR3 is built from 13 residues. Germline V gene lookup returns CDR1 SEHNR and CDR2 FQNEAQ (reference sequence). DNA for the CDR3: TGTGCCAGCAGCTTAAAGGCGAACTATGGCTACACCTTC. Translating gives CASSLKANYGYTF.

This clone was seen more than once but under ten times. The CDR3 protein is CASSPTSGGTADTQYF. As DNA, the CDR3 is TGTGCCAGCTCCCCCACTAGCGGGGGGACAGCAGATACGCAGTATTTT. The rearrangement links TRBV18 to TRBJ2-3; 12 bases fit TRBD2. The J segment lost 4 bases and the V segment lost 6 bases, leaving 8 bases of the junction unmatched. The CDR3 has 16 residues. Germline values: CDR1 KGHSH, CDR2 LQKENI.

For this clone: Other DNA sequences in the sample encode the same CDR3. The chain recombines TRBV5-4 with TRBJ2-7; the match to TRBD2 covers 8 bases. V trimming: 2 bases; J trimming: 2 bases; junction bases outside the gene matches: 3. In germline, CDR1 is SGHNT, CDR2 YYREEE (reference sequence). The CDR3 runs to 14 residues. The DNA of the CDR3 is TGTGCCAGCAGCTTTAGCGGGACCGCCTACGAGCAGTACTTC. Translating gives CASSFSGTAYEQYF.

This clone was picked up a small number of times. V usage is TRBV19 and J usage is TRBJ1-1; 9 nucleotides agree with TRBD1. Losses at the gene ends were 5 bases for V and 3 bases for J; bases not matched to a gene: 7. Germline CDR1 and CDR2: LNHDA and SQIVND (reference sequence). This CDR3 is 15 amino acids long. In DNA, the CDR3 is TGTGCCAGTAGTGGGACAGGGAAAAGGGACACTGAAGCTTTCTTT. The encoded protein is CASSGTGKRDTEAFF.

The rearrangement links TRBV7-9 to TRBJ1-2; D is ambiguous. CDR1 SEHNR and CDR2 FQNEAQ come from the germline V gene (reference sequence). The V and J ends lost 0 bases and 4 bases respectively, with 12 bases between them. The CDR3 contains 15 residues. CDR3 DNA sequence: TGTGCCAGCAGCTTAGCGCGGGAGAGAGCCTATGGCTACACCTTC. Its translation: CASSLARERAYGYTF.

This clone appeared a single time. This chain connects TRBV9 to TRBJ2-5, with TRBD1 as a possible D gene (6 bases). Germline V gene data show CDR1 as SGDLS and CDR2 as YYNGEE. CDR3 length: 13 residues. Trimming stripped 3 bases from V and 5 bases from J, with 11 bases between. The CDR3 DNA reads as TGTGCCAGCAGCGAAGGGACATTGGAGACCCAGTACTTC. Protein product: CASSEGTLETQYF. The full variable domain, its missing parts supplied by reference TRBV9 and TRBJ2-5, is DSGVTQTPKHLITATGQRVTLRCSPRSGDLSVYWYQQSLDQGLQFLIQYYNGEERAKGNILERFSAQQFPDLHSELNLSSLELGDSALYFCASSEGTLETQYFGPGTRLLVL.

This clone appeared once. The V and J genes are TRBV5-4 and TRBJ2-3; 11 bases map to TRBD2. With 2 bases clipped from V and 4 bases from J, the junction kept 6 bases outside the gene matches. Germline V gene lookup returns CDR1 SGHNT and CDR2 YYREEE (reference sequence). This CDR3 is built from 16 residues. The CDR3 coding sequence is TGTGCCAGCAGCTTAAGGGCGACTAGCGGGGCAGATACGCAGTATTTT. Protein product: CASSLRATSGADTQYF.

With respect to this clone: A much more abundant neighbour one base away suggests this may be a read error. This CDR3 is CASRAGDSYNSPLHF. The CDR3 DNA sequence: TGTGCCAGCAGGGCAGGGGACTCCTATAATTCACCCCTCCACTTT. The chain joins TRBV7-9 to TRBJ1-6, with D tentatively TRBD1 (6 bases). Germline assignment: CDR1 SEHNR and CDR2 FQNEAQ (reference sequence). The germline V and J ends were trimmed by 6 bases and 0 bases, with 9 bases remaining between them. The CDR3 is 15 amino acids.

V and J are TRBV4-2 and TRBJ1-3; D remains ambiguous. The CDR3 has 14 amino acids. With 4 bases removed from V and 4 bases from J, the gap between germline ends came to 11 bases. The germline CDR1 and CDR2 sequences are LGHNA and YNFKEQ. The CDR3 protein is CASSPLKWGNTIYF. CDR3 nucleotide sequence: TGTGCCAGCAGCCCCCTAAAATGGGGAAACACCATATATTTT.

The V call is TRBV5-4, the J call TRBJ1-2; D gene uncertain. Germline assignment: CDR1 SGHNT and CDR2 YYREEE (reference sequence). CDR3 length equals 14 residues. The V end was cut by 0 bases, the J end by 4 bases, with 10 bases between. In DNA form, the CDR3 reads TGTGCCAGCAGCTTGGGAGGGAACTTCTATGGCTACACCTTC. The encoded protein is CASSLGGNFYGYTF.

The rearrangement links TRBV25-1 to TRBJ2-3; no clear D gene. The length of the CDR3 is 13 residues. V was clipped by 6 bases and J by 9 bases, with 16 bases between them. The germline CDR1 and CDR2 sequences are MGHDK and SYGVNS. The CDR3 bases are TGTGCCAGCAGGACCTTTGGGCTAGGAACGCAGTATTTT. It encodes CASRTFGLGTQYF.

In its sample, this clone was seen many times. The chain carries TRBV21-1 and TRBJ1-6. TRBV21-1 is a documented pseudogene. The CDR3 has 15 residues. CDR3 loop: CASSKELPSGAPLHF. The CDR3 DNA follows: TGTGCCAGCAGCAAAGAACTCCCGAGTGGGGCACCCCTCCACTTT.

The chain combines TRBV27 with TRBJ2-7; 10 bases line up with TRBD2. This CDR3 is built from 15 residues. After removal of 6 bases from V and 4 bases from J, the junction contained 9 bases not matched to a gene. Germline CDR1 MNHEY, CDR2 SMNVEV (reference sequence). CDR3 in DNA: TGTGCCAGCAGGATCGGACTAGCGGATCGATACGAGCAGTACTTC. Translated: CASRIGLADRYEQYF.